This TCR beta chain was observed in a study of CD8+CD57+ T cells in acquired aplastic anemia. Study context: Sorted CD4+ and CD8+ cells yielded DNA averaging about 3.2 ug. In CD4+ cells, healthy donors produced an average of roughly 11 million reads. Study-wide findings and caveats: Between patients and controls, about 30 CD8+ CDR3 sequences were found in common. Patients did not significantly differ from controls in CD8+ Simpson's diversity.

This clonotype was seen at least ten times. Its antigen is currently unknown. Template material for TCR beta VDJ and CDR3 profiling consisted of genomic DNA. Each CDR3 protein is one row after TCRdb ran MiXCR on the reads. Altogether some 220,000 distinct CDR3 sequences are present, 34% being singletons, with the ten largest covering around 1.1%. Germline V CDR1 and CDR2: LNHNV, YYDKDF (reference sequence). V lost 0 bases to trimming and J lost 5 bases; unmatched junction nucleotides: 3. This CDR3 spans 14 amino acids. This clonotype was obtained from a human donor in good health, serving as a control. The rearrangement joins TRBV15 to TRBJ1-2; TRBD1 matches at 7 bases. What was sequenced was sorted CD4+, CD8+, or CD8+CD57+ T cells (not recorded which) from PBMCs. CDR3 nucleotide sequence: TGTGCCACCAGCAGAGAGGCAGGGGGGTATGGCTACACCTTC. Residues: CATSREAGGYGYTF.